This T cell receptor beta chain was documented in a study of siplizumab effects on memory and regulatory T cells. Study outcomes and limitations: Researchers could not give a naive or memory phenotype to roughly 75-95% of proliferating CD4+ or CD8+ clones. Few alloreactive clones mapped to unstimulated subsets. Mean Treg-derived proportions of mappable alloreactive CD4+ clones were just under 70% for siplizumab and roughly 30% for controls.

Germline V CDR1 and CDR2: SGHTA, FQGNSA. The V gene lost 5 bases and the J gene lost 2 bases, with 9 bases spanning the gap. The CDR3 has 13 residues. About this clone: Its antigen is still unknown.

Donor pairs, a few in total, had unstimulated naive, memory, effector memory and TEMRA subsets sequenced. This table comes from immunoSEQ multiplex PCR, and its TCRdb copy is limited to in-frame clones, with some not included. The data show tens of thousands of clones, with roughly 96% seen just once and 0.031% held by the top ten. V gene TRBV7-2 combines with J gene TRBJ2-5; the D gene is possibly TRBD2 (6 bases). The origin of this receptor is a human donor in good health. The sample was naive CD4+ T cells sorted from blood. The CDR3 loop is CASSRLVQETQYF. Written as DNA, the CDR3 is TGTGCCAGCAGCAGACTAGTTCAAGAGACCCAGTACTTC.